The source of this T cell receptor (beta chain) is a study of spatial heterogeneity in lung cancer. This clonotype was recorded at least ten times. MiXCR, run by TCRdb on the 5' RACE reads, gives a single entry per CDR3 protein. Counted here are 15,000 to 20,000 distinct CDR3 sequences, 9% to 10% occurring once; the ten biggest clones make up around 34%. Indicated time point: blood at routine non-recurrence follow-up after resection. V shed 7 bases and J 10 bases; nucleotides not matched to a gene: 10. There are 14 residues in the CDR3. In germline, CDR1 is MNHEY, CDR2 SVGAGI. The J gene is TRBJ2-1, the V gene TRBV6-5, with 10 bases identical to TRBD2. Sequenced here: PBMCs, sampled at follow-up. The source of this sequence is a female donor with early-stage non-small cell lung cancer. CDR3 bases: TGTGCCAGCACCCCTAGCGGGGGCCCGAGGGAGCAGTTCTTC. It yields the protein CASTPSGGPREQFF.